These 2 T cell receptor beta chains originate from one sample sequenced in a study of CD8+ T cells in alopecia areata (dated by TCRdb to 2017 to 2018). What this sample's time point label stands for: around 29 days on oral tofacitinib. This sample's treatment or condition label indicates: oral pan-JAK inhibitor, 5-10 mg twice daily. To prepare the library, the immunoSEQ multiplex PCR assay was applied. To provide template for TCR sequencing, every sample had RNA extracted and reverse transcribed into cDNA. The immuneACCESS repertoire file appears here via TCRdb, limited to in-frame rearrangements. These files lack a portion of the clones; in checked studies, under half of the deficit traces to unresolved V genes, and the cause of the others is not known. Present in this sample are around 190,000 clones, about 60% of which were seen just once. The ten largest clonotypes hold roughly 0.71% of the sample.

Sequenced material: CD4+ T cells sorted from blood, taken at week 4, from a patient treated with tofacitinib. Receptors were obtained from a human donor with alopecia areata.

The chain is built from TRBV7-2 and TRBJ2-7; D is unresolved. Germline values: CDR1 SGHTA, CDR2 FQGNSA. V lost 1 base and J lost 0, with 10 bases in between. This CDR3 has 15 amino acids. CDR3 protein: CASSLDGQSSYEQYF. CDR3 nucleotides: TGTGCCAGCAGCTTAGACGGCCAAAGCTCCTACGAGCAGTACTTC.

This clone was recorded only once. V is TRBV28 and J is TRBJ2-7; D is possibly TRBD1 (5 bases). The CDR3 sequence is 15 residues long. Trimming shortened V by 8 bases and J by 0 bases, and 17 bases separated the two germline ends. Germline CDR1 and CDR2: MDHEN and SYDVKM. The CDR3 nucleotides are TGTGCCAGCGCTCCCGGACATCATCTCTCCTACGAGCAGTACTTC. This codes for CASAPGHHLSYEQYF.